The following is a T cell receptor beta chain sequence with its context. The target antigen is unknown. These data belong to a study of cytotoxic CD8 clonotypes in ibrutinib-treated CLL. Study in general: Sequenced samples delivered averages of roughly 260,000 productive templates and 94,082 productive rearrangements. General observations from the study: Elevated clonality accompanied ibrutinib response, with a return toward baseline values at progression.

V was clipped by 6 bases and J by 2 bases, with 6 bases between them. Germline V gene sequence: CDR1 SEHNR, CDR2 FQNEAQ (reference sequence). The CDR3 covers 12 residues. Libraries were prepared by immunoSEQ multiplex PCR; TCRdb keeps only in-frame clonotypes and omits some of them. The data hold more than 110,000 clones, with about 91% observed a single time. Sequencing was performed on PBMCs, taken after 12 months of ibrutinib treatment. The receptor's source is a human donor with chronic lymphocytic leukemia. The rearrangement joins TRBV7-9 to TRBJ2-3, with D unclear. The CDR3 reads CASRNPTDTQYF. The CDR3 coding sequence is TGTGCCAGCAGAAACCCCACAGATACGCAGTATTTT.